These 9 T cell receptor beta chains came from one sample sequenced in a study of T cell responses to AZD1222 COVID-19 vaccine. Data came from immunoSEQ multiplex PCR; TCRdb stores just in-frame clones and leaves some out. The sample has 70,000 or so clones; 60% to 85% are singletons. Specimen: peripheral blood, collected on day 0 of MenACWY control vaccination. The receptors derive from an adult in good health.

The CDR3: CASSQDLGRSNYGYTF. For the CDR3, the DNA is TGTGCCAGCAGCCAAGATTTGGGCAGGTCCAACTATGGCTACACCTTC. The chain joins TRBV3-1 (or the pseudogene TRBV3-2) to TRBJ1-2; no clear D gene. Trimming left V 0 bases short and J 2 bases short, with 13 bases between. The CDR3 runs to 16 residues. CDR1 is LGHDT and CDR2 is YNNKEL in the germline V gene (reference sequence).

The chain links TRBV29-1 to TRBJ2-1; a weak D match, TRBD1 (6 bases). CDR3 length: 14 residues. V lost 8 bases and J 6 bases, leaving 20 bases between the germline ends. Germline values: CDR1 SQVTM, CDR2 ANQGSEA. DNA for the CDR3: TGCAGCTCCCGAACGCCAGGGGAGCCCAATGAGCAGTTCTTC. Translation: CSSRTPGEPNEQFF.

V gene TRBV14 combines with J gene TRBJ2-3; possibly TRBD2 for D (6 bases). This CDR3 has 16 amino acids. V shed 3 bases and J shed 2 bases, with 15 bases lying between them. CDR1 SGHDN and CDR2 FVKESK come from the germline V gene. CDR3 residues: CASSHRTGVSTDTQYF. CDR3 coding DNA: TGTGCCAGCAGCCACAGGACGGGAGTTTCCACAGATACGCAGTATTTT.

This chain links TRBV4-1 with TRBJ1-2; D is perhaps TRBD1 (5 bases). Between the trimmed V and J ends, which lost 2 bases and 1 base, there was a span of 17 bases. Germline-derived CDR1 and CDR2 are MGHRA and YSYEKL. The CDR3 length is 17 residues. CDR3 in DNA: TGCGCCAGCAGCCAAACTGTTGACAGCCAAAGTAACTATGGCTACACCTTC. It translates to CASSQTVDSQSNYGYTF.

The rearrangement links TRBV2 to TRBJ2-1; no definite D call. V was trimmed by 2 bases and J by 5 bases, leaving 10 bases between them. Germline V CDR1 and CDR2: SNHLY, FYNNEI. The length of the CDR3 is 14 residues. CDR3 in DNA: TGTGCCAGCAGTGAATTGGTCAGAGACAATGAGCAGTTCTTC. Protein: CASSELVRDNEQFF.

CDR3 coding DNA: TGTGCCAGCAGTGAAGGAAACCAGGGGACAGATACGCAGTATTTT. This encodes CASSEGNQGTDTQYF. V gene TRBV2 combines with J gene TRBJ2-3, with D possibly TRBD1 on 6 matching bases. Germline V gives CDR1 SNHLY, CDR2 FYNNEI. Trimming shortened V by 1 base and J by 3 bases, and 11 bases separated the two germline ends. The CDR3 contains 15 residues.

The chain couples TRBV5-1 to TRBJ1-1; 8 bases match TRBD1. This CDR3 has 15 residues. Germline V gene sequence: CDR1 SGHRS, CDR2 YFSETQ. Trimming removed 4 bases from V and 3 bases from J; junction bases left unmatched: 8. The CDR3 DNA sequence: TGCGCCAGCAGCCCGCTGACAGGGGAGGACACTGAAGCTTTCTTT. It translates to CASSPLTGEDTEAFF.

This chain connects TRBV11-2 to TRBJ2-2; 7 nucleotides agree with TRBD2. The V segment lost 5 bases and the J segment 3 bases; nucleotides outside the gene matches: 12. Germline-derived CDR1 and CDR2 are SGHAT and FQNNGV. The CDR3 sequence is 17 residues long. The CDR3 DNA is TGTGCCAGCAGCCGCTCCCAGGGACTAACTGACACCGGGGAGCTGTTTTTT. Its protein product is CASSRSQGLTDTGELFF.

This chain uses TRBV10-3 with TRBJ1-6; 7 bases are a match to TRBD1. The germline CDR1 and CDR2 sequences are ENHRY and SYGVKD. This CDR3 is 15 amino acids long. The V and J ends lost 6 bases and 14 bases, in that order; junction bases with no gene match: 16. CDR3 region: CAIRGDSDARSSLHF. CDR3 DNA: TGTGCCATCAGAGGGGACAGCGACGCTAGATCGTCCCTCCACTTT.